This T cell receptor (beta chain) was sequenced in a study of cytomegalovirus exposure and HLA in healthy donors. The method was immunoSEQ multiplex PCR; TCRdb's version includes in-frame clones alone and lacks a portion of them. The table lists roughly 180,000 clones, approximately 89% of them singletons. Trimming removed 3 bases from V and 8 bases from J, with 8 bases in between. Germline lookup yields CDR1 KGHSH and CDR2 LQKENI. The CDR3 spans 12 residues. The source material was PBMCs. This receptor was taken from a man under 40 in good health and CMV-seropositive. This rearrangement joins TRBV18 to TRBJ2-1; D is ambiguous. CDR3 loop: CASSPGTDEQFF. Here the CDR3 DNA reads TGTGCCAGCTCACCCGGTACTGATGAGCAGTTCTTC.